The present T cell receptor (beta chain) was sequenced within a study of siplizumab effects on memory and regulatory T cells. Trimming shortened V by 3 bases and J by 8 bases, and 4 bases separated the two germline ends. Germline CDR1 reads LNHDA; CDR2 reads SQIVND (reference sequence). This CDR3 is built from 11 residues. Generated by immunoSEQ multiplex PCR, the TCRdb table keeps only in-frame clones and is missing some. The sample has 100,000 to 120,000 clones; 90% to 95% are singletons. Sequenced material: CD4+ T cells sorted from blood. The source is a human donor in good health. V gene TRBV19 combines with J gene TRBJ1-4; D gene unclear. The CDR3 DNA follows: TGTGCCAGTAGTATTTTGGAAAAACTGTTTTTT. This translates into CASSILEKLFF.